This T cell receptor beta chain comes out of a study of OX40 agonist ivuxolimab in advanced cancers. Overall study: Ivuxolimab is a fully human IgG2 antibody that activates OX40 (CD134). Three patients, one with hepatocellular carcinoma and two with cutaneous melanoma, responded partially. Study results and limitations: CD8+ T cells were the subset that, on average, had more expanded clones than CD4+.

Notes on this clone: The antigen remains unidentified.

Sampling times: baseline, cycle 4 day 1, cycle 7 day 1. Measured with immunoSEQ multiplex PCR; TCRdb has only the in-frame clones, and not every one. The data hold more than 75,000 clones, with approximately 89% observed a single time. The sequence was collected from an adult with an advanced solid tumor such as melanoma, head and neck, liver or kidney cancer. The sample here was CD4+ or CD8+ T cells sorted from blood, taken in a trial of the OX40 agonist ivuxolimab.

CDR3 DNA sequence: TGTGCCAGCAACGGGAGGGCCGGTTTATCCTACGAGCAGTACTTC. Translation gives CASNGRAGLSYEQYF. This rearrangement joins TRBV6-6 to TRBJ2-7; 8 bases map to TRBD2. With 7 bases clipped from V and 1 base from J, the junction kept 9 bases outside the gene matches. The CDR3 is 15 amino acids. Germline CDR1 reads MNHNY; CDR2 reads SVGAGI (reference sequence).